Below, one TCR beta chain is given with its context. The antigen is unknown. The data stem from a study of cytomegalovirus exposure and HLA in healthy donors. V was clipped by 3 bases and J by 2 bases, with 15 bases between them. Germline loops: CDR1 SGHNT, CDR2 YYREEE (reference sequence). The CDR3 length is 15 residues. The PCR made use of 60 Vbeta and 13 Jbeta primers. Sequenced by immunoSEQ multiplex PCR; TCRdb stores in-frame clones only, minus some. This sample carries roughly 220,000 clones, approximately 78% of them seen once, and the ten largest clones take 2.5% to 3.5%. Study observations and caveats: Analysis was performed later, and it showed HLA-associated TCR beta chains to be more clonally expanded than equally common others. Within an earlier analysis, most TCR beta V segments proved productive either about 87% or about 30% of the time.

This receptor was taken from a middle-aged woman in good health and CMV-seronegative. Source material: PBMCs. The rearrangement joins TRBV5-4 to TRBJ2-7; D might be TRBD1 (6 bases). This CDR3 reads CASSSPSRGAYEQYF. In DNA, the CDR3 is TGTGCCAGCAGCTCGCCGAGCAGGGGAGCCTACGAGCAGTACTTC.